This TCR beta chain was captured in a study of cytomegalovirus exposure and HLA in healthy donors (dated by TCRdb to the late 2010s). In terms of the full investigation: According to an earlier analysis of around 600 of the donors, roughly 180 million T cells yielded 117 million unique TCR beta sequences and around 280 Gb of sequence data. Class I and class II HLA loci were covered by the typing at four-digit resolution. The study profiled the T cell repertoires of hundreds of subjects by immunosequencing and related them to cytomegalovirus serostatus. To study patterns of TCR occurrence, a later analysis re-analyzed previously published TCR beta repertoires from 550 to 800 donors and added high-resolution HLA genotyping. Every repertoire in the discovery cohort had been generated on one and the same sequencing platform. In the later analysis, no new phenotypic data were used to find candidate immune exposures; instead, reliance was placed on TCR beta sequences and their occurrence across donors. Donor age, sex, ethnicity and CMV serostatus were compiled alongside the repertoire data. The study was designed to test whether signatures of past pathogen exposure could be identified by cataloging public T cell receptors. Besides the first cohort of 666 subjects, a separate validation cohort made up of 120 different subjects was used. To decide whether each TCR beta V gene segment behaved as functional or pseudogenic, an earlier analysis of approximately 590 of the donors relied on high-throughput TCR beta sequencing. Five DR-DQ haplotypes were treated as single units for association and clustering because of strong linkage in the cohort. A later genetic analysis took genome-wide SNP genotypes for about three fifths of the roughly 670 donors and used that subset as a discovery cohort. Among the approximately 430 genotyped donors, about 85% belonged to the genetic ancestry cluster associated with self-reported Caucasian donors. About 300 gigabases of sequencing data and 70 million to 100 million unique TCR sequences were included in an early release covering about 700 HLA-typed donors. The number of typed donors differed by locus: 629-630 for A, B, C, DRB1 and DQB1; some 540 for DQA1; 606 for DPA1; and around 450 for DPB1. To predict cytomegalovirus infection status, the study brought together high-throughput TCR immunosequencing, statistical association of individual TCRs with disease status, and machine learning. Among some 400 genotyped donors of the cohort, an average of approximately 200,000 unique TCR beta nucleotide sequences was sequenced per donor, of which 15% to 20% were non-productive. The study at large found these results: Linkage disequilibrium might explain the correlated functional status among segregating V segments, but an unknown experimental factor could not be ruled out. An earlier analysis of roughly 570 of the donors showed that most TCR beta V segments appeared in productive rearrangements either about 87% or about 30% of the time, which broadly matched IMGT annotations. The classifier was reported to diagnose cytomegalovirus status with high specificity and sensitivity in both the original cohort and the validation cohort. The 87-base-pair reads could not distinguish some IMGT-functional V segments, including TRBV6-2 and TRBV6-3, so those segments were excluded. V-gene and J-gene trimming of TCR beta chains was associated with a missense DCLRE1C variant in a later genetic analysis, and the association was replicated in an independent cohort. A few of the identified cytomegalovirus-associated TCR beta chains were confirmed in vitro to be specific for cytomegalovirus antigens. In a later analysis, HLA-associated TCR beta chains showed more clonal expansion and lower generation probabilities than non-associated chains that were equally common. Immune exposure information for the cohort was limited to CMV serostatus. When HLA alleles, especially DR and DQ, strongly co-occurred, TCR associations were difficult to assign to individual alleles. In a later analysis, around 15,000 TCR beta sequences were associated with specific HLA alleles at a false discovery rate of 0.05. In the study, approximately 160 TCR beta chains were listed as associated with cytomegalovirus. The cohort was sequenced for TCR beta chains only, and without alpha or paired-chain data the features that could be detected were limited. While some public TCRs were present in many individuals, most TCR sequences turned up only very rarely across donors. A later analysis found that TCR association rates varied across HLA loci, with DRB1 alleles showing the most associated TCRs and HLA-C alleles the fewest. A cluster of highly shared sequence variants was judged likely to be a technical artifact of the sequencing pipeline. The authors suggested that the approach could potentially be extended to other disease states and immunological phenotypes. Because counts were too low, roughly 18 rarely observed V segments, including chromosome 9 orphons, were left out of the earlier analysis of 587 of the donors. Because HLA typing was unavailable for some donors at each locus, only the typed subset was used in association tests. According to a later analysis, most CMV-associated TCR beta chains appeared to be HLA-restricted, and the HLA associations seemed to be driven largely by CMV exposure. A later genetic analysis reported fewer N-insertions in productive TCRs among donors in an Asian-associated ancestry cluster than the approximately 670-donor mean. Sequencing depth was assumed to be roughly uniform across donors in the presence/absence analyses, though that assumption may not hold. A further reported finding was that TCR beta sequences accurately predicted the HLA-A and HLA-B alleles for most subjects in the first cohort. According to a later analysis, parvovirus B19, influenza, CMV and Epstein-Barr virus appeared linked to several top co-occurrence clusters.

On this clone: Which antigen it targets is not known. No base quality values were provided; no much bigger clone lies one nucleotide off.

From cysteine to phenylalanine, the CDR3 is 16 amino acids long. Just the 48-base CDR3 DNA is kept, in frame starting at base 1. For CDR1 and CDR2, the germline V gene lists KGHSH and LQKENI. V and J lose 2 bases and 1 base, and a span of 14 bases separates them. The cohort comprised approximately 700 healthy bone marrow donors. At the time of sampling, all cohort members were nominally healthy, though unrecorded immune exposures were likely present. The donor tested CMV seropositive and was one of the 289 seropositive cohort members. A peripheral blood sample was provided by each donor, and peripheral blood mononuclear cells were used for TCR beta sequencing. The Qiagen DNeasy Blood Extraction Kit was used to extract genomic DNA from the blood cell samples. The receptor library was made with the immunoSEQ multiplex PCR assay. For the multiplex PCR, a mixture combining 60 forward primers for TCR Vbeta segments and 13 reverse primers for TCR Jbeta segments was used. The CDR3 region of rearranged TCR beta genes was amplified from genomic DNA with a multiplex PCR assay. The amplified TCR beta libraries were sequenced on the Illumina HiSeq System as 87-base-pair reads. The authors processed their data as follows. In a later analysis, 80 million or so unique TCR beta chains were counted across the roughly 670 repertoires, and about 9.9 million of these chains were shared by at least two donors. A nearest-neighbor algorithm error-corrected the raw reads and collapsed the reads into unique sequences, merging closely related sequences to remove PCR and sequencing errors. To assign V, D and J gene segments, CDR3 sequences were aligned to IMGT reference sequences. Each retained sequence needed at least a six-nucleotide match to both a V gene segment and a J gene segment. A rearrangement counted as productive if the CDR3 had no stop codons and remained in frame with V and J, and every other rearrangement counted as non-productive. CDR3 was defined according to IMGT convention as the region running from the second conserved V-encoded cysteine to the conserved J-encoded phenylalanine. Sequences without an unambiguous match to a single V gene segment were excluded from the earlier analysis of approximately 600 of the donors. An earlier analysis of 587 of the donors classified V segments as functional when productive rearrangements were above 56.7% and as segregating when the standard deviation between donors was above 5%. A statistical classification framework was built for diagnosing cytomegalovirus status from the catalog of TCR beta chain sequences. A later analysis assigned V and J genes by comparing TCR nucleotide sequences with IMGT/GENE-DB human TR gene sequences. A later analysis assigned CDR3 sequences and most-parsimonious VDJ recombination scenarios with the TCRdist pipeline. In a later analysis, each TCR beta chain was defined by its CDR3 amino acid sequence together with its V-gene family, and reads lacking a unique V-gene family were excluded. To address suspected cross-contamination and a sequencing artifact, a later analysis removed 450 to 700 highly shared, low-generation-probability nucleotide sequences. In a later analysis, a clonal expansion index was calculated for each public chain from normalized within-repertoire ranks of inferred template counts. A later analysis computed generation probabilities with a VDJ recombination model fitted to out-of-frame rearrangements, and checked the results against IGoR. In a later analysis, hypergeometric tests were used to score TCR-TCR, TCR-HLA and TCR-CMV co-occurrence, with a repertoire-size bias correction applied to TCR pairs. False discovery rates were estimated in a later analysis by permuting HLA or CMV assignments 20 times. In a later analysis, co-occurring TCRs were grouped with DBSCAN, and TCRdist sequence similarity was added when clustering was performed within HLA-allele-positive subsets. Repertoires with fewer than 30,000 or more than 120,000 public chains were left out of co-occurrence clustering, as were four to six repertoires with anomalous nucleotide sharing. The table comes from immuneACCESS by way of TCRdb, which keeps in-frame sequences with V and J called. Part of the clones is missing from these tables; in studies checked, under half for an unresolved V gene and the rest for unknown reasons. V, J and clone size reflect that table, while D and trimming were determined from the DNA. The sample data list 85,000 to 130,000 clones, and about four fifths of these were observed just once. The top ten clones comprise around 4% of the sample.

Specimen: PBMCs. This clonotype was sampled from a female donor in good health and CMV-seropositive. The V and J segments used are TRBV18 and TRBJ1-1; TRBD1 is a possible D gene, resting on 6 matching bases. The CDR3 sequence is CASSPTVGGANTEAFF. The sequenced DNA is TGTGCCAGCTCACCAACCGTCGGGGGGGCGAACACTGAAGCTTTCTTT.